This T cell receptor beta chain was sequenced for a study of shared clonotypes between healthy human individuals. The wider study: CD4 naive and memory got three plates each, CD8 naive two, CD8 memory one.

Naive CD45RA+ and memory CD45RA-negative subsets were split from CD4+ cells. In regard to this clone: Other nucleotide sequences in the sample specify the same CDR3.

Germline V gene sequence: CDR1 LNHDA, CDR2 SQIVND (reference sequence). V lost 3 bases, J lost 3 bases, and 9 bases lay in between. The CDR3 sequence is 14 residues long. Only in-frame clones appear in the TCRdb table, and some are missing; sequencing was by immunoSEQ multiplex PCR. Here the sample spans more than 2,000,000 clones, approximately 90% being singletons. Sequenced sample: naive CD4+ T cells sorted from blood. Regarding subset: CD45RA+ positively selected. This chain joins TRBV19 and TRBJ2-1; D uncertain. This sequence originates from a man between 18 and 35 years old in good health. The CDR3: CASSILGIYNEQFF. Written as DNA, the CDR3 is TGTGCCAGTAGTATCTTAGGCATCTACAATGAGCAGTTCTTC.